This TCR beta chain was sequenced in a study of T-cell reconstitution after alpha-beta-depleted transplantation in children. This clonotype was recorded many times. Unique molecular identifiers were used in preparing the TCRbeta library. TCRdb re-called the PCR reads through MiXCR, storing one row per CDR3 protein. The sample shows 350,000 to 400,000 distinct CDR3 sequences, roughly 22% of them seen only once. V lost 1 base and J 4 bases, leaving 11 bases between the germline ends. CDR3 size: 15 residues. The specimen was PBMCs from the stem cell graft donor, collected from the stem cell graft. The chain employs TRBV12-3 or TRBV12-4 and TRBJ2-1, with D perhaps TRBD2 (5 bases). This receptor was obtained from a human donor who donated a stem cell graft to a child with acute myeloid leukemia. CDR3 nucleotide sequence: TGTGCCAGCAGTTTAGTACCGGGAATGTACAATGAGCAGTTCTTC. This sequence encodes CASSLVPGMYNEQFF.